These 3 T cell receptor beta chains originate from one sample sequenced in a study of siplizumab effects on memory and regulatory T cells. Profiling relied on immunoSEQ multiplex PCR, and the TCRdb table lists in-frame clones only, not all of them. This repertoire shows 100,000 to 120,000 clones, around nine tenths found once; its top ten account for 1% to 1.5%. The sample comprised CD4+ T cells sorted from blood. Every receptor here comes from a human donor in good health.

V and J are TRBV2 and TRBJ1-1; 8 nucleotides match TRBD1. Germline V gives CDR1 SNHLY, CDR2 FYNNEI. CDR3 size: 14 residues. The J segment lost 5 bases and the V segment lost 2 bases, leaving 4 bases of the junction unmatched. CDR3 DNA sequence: TGTGCCAGCAGTGAAAGACAGGGGTGGACTGAAGCTTTCTTT. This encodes CASSERQGWTEAFF. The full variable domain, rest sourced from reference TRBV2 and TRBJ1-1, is EPEVTQTPSHQVTQMGQEVILRCVPISNHLYFYWYRQILGQKVEFLVSFYNNEISEKSEIFDDQFSVERPDGSNFTLKIRSTKLEDSAMYFCASSERQGWTEAFFGQGTRLTVV.

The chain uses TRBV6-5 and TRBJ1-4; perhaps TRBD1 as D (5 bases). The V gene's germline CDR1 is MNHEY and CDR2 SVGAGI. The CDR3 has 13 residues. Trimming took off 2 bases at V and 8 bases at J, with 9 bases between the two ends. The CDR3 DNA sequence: TGTGCCAGCAGTTACCAGGCAGGGGAAAAACTGTTTTTT. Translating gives CASSYQAGEKLFF.

CDR3 amino acids: CASSRLAGGPGGELFF. The CDR3 bases are TGTGCCAGCAGCAGGCTAGCGGGGGGGCCTGGCGGGGAGCTGTTTTTT. The rearrangement joins TRBV4-2 to TRBJ2-2, with 12 bases that match TRBD2. The V and J ends lost 5 bases and 7 bases, in that order; junction bases with no gene match: 8. Per germline, CDR1 LGHNA and CDR2 YNFKEQ. This CDR3 region has 16 residues.